This T cell receptor (beta chain) stems from a study of post-analysis software for immune sequencing data. Findings and limits, study-wide: Elevated frequency relative to controls characterized several TRBV segments in patients, TRBV5-6, TRBV5-1 and TRBV20-1 among them.

With regard to this clonotype: Antigen: not known.

Carried by the TCR beta cDNA libraries were unique molecular identifiers. Once about 0.95 to 10 million T cells were used, approximately 470,000 cDNA molecules resulted. TCRdb used MiXCR to reprocess the PCR reads, holding one entry per CDR3 protein. Among 740,000 or so distinct CDR3 sequences listed, under 70% were seen once. Per the germline V gene, CDR1 is SGHAT and CDR2 is FQDESV (reference sequence). The ends were cut back, 3 bases at V and 1 base at J, with 12 bases in the middle. The CDR3 covers 15 residues. The clonotype comes from a girl aged 10 to 17 with multiple sclerosis. Sequenced input: blood. V usage is TRBV11-1 and J usage is TRBJ2-5; D gene uncertain. The CDR3 is CASSFLKGPQETQYF. The DNA for the CDR3 is TGTGCCAGCAGCTTCCTGAAGGGCCCCCAAGAGACCCAGTACTTC.